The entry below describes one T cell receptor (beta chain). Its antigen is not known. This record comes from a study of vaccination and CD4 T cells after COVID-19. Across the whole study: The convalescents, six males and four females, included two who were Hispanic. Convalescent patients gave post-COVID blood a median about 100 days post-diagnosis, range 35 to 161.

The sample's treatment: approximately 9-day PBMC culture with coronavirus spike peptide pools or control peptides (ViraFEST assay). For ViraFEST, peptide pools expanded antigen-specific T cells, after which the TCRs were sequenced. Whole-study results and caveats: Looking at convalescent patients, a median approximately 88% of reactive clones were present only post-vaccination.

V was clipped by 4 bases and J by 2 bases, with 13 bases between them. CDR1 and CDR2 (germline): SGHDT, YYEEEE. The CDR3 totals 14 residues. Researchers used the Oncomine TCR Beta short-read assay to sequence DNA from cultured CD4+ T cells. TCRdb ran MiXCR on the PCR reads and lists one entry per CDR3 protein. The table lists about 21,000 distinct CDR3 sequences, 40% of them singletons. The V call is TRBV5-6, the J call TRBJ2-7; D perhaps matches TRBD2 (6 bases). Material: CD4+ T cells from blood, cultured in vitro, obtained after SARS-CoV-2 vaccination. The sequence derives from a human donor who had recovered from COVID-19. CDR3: CASSGRTGAYEQYF. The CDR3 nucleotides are TGTGCCAGCAGCGGGCGGACGGGGGCCTACGAGCAGTACTTC. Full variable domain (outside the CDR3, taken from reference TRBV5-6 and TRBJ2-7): DAGVTQSPTHLIKTRGQQVTLRCSPKSGHDTVSWYQQALGQGPQFIFQYYEEEERQRGNFPDRFSGHQFPNYSSELNVNALLLGDSALYLCASSGRTGAYEQYFGPGTRLTVT.